One sample yielded the 13 T cell receptor beta chains listed below, sequenced in a study of blood T cells in healthy people across ages. Sample-barcoded 5' priming and a J-beta primer mix drove a second PCR of about 6 to 12 cycles. TCRdb independently ran MiXCR on the 5' RACE reads; one entry per CDR3 protein. The sample carries hundreds of thousands of distinct CDR3 sequences, around 48% recorded once. Sequenced input: blood. All receptors come from a woman between 55 and 75 years old in good health.

This clonotype has only one observation. The rearrangement joins TRBV20-1 to TRBJ2-1; TRBD2 matches at 10 bases. The CDR3 contains 17 residues. Germline V lookup: CDR1 DFQATT, CDR2 SNEGSKA (reference sequence). With V trimmed by 5 bases and J by 4 bases, 14 bases remained unmatched. For the CDR3, the DNA is TGCAGTGCTCCTGGGGGAACTAGCGGGACTGGATACAATGAGCAGTTCTTC. Protein sequence: CSAPGGTSGTGYNEQFF.

This clonotype was recorded a few times. This chain uses TRBV4-3 with TRBJ1-4; no definite D call. V shed 2 bases and J shed 3 bases, with 13 bases lying between them. The CDR3 runs to 16 residues. The V gene's germline CDR1 is LGHNA and CDR2 YSLEER. CDR3 residues: CASSQRPQESNEKLFF. The CDR3 region has the DNA TGCGCCAGCAGCCAACGACCTCAGGAATCTAATGAAAAACTGTTTTTT.

V gene TRBV9 combines with J gene TRBJ1-2; weak D call: TRBD1 (6 bases). The CDR3 is 16 residues long. CDR1 and CDR2 from the germline V gene are SGDLS and YYNGEE. Trimming shortened V by 0 bases and J by 4 bases, and 16 bases separated the two germline ends. The CDR3: CASSVGLDGQIYGYTF. The DNA of the CDR3 is TGTGCCAGCAGCGTAGGACTCGACGGACAGATCTATGGCTACACCTTC.

The chain links TRBV20-1 to TRBJ2-3; D not certain. V was trimmed by 5 bases and J by 1 base, leaving 13 bases between them. From germline, CDR1 is DFQATT and CDR2 SNEGSKA (reference sequence). CDR3 length: 14 amino acids. CDR3 DNA sequence: TGCAGTGCTGCCTCCCGGTCGGGCACAGATACGCAGTATTTT. This codes for CSAASRSGTDTQYF.

This clonotype was seen more than once but under ten times. The CDR3 spells CASSRTGTGVDSPLHF. The CDR3, as DNA: TGTGCCAGCAGCCGCACCGGGACAGGGGTAGACTCACCCCTCCACTTT. V and J are TRBV2 and TRBJ1-6, with 10 bases identical to TRBD1. This CDR3 spans 16 amino acids. Trimming at V came to 6 bases and at J to 10 bases, leaving 12 bases not matched to a gene. From germline, CDR1 is SNHLY and CDR2 FYNNEI.

This clonotype was counted a few times. The rearrangement joins TRBV4-3 to TRBJ2-5; D is undetermined. The end of the DNA aligns better with TRBJ2-7, so the J call may be wrong. The V gene's germline CDR1 is LGHNA and CDR2 YSLEER. The CDR3 is 14 residues long. CDR3 sequence (DNA): TGCGCCAGCAGCCAAGAGTCAGGTTGGGGCGAGCAGTACTTC. Its protein is CASSQESGWGEQYF.

J is TRBJ2-1 and V is TRBV9, with TRBD1 as a possible D gene (7 bases). Germline-derived CDR1 and CDR2 are SGDLS and YYNGEE. The CDR3 totals 15 residues. Between the trimmed V and J ends, which lost 1 base and 8 bases, there was a span of 16 bases. The CDR3 DNA sequence: TGTGCCAGCAGCGTATCGGGCGGAGGGGGCCATGAGCAGTTCTTC. It specifies CASSVSGGGGHEQFF.

The chain has TRBV11-3 and TRBJ2-2; D unclear. V was trimmed by 1 base and J by 2 bases, leaving 8 bases between them. Germline V CDR1 and CDR2: SGHNT, YENEEA. The CDR3 runs 15 residues. Here the CDR3 DNA reads TGTGCCAGCAGCTTAGGGCCTTATAACACCGGGGAGCTGTTTTTT. Its protein product is CASSLGPYNTGELFF.

The chain employs TRBV15 and TRBJ1-4, with D uncertain. The CDR3 consists of 15 residues. Germline V gene lookup returns CDR1 LNHNV and CDR2 YYDKDF (reference sequence). The V and J ends lost 1 base and 2 bases respectively, with 8 bases between them. CDR3 nucleotide sequence: TGTGCCACCAGCAGAGTGAGGGCCACTAATGAAAAACTGTTTTTT. Its translation is CATSRVRATNEKLFF.

In regard to this clonotype: Compared with germline, one end of the junction differs, possibly owing to a read error. The V and J genes are TRBV7-3 and TRBJ2-1; possible D gene TRBD2, 6 bases. CDR1 and CDR2 from the germline V gene are SGHTA and FQGTGA. This CDR3 is built from 16 residues. The CDR3 loop reads CASSLMAGSSYNKQFF. Written as DNA, the CDR3 is TGTGCCAGCAGCTTAATGGCGGGAAGCTCCTACAATAAGCAGTTCTTC.

This clonotype has a handful of counts. The chain's CDR3 is CASRFLAGGPGETQYF. The CDR3 bases are TGTGCCAGCAGATTTCTAGCGGGAGGGCCTGGGGAGACCCAGTACTTC. The rearrangement links TRBV7-2 to TRBJ2-5; 12 bases fit TRBD2. The CDR3 totals 16 residues. CDR1 is SGHTA and CDR2 is FQGNSA in the germline V gene. The junction had 10 bases not matched to a gene; V was cut back by 6 bases and J by 5 bases.

CDR3 residues: CSAATRGQGKNIQYF. CDR3 DNA: TGCAGTGCTGCGACGAGGGGGCAGGGTAAAAACATTCAGTACTTC. The chain uses TRBV20-1 and TRBJ2-4; 7 positions agree with TRBD1. V was clipped by 5 bases and J by 4 bases; unmatched bases: 11. The CDR3 extends over 15 amino acids. Germline CDR1 and CDR2: DFQATT and SNEGSKA (reference sequence).

This chain links TRBV20-1 with TRBJ2-7; D possibly corresponds to TRBD1 (6 bases). This CDR3 region has 13 residues. The germline V and J ends were trimmed by 6 bases and 1 base, with 13 bases remaining between them. Germline loops: CDR1 DFQATT, CDR2 SNEGSKA (reference sequence). CDR3 residues: CSALGDTSYEQYF. The CDR3 region has the DNA TGCAGTGCCCTAGGGGACACATCCTACGAGCAGTACTTC.